What follows describes a single T cell receptor (beta chain). This record comes from a study of T cell changes during pregnancy in multiple sclerosis. The CDR3 contains 16 residues. Unmatched junction bases numbered 10, after V lost 5 bases and J lost 4 bases. Per the germline V gene, CDR1 is SGHTA and CDR2 is FQGNSA. Libraries were prepared by immunoSEQ multiplex PCR; TCRdb keeps only in-frame clonotypes and omits some of them. The table includes 40,000 to 55,000 clones, approximately 87% detected once. Source: peripheral blood, taken in the first trimester of pregnancy. The clonotype originates from a female donor in good health, enrolled as a control in a pregnancy study. The J gene is TRBJ2-1, the V gene TRBV7-2; 8 bases are a match to TRBD2. Here the CDR3 DNA reads TGTGCCAGCAGCCGCTTGACGGGAGGGGGTTACAATGAGCAGTTCTTC. It yields the protein CASSRLTGGGYNEQFF.